The 15 T cell receptor beta chains below come from one sample, sequenced in a study of regulatory T cells in long-lasting Graves disease. The time point was: newly diagnosed GD, antithyroid drugs for less than 3 months. Following extraction of RNA from PBMCs, that RNA was used to make the TCR library. For TCR beta, libraries came from iRepertoire HTBI primers and Arm-PCR of CDR3 regions. TCRdb independently ran MiXCR on the multiplex PCR reads; one entry per CDR3 protein. There are around 480,000 distinct CDR3 sequences in the sample; around 16% occur only once, and 12% lies in the top ten. These data were also reused for a study on T cells in Graves' hyperthyroidism and ophthalmopathy.

The sample consisted of peripheral blood mononuclear cells (PBMCs), taken at new diagnosis, from a patient treated with antithyroid drugs. All receptors come from a middle-aged man with Graves disease.

This clonotype was counted between two and nine times. This chain connects TRBV13 to TRBJ2-4, with no clear D. V lost 0 bases and J 0 bases, leaving 12 bases between the germline ends. Looked up from germline, CDR1 is PRHDT and CDR2 is FYEKMQ (reference sequence). CDR3 size: 17 residues. The CDR3 DNA reads as TGTGCCAGCAGCTTAGGGGCCAGCTCCTTAGCCAAAAACATTCAGTACTTC. This encodes CASSLGASSLAKNIQYF.

As to this clonotype: A much more abundant neighbour one base away suggests this may be a read error. The chain carries TRBV13 and TRBJ2-1; no clear D. The CDR3 has 14 residues. Trimming left V 2 bases short and J 13 bases short, with 18 bases between. The germline CDR1 and CDR2 sequences are PRHDT and FYEKMQ (reference sequence). The chain's CDR3 is CASSLYGRQETQFF. The CDR3 coding sequence is TGTGCCAGCAGCTTATACGGCAGACAAGAGACCCAGTTCTTC.

This clonotype was counted at least ten times. This chain links TRBV3-1 with TRBJ2-3, with D possibly matching TRBD2 (6 bases). Germline V gives CDR1 LGHDT, CDR2 YNNKEL (reference sequence). V lost 3 bases and J lost 5, with 18 bases in between. There are 16 residues in the CDR3. CDR3 protein: CASSQKRALGGDTQYF. CDR3 nucleotides: TGTGCCAGCAGCCAGAAGCGGGCCCTAGGAGGAGATACGCAGTATTTT.

This clonotype has a handful of counts. This chain connects TRBV29-1 to TRBJ2-3; D could derive from TRBD1 or TRBD2 (5 bases each). Germline CDR1 reads SQVTM; CDR2 reads ANQGSEA. This CDR3 has 12 amino acids. V lost 7 bases and J lost 2, with 10 bases in between. For the CDR3, the DNA is TGCAGCGGCGTGGGGGACACAGATACGCAGTATTTT. It codes for CSGVGDTDTQYF.

This clonotype was seen more than once but under ten times. V is TRBV7-2 and J is TRBJ2-5; D is unresolved. The CDR3 totals 13 residues. Germline V gene data show CDR1 as SGHTA and CDR2 as FQGNSA. V gave up 5 bases and J gave up 2 bases, with 9 bases separating them. DNA of the CDR3: TGTGCCAGCAGCATGGCAGCACAAGAGACCCAGTACTTC. The encoded protein is CASSMAAQETQYF. The entire variable domain, with the rest obtained from reference TRBV7-2 and TRBJ2-5, is as follows: GAGVSQSPSNKVTEKGKDVELRCDPISGHTALYWYRQSLGQGLEFLIYFQGNSAPDKSGLPSDRFSAERTGGSVSTLTIQRTQQEDSAVYLCASSMAAQETQYFGPGTRLLVL.

This clonotype was seen ten or more times. This sequence joins TRBV9 and TRBJ1-2, with 11 positions matching TRBD1. This CDR3 is built from 14 residues. The V gene end was trimmed by 5 bases and the J gene end by 7 bases; junction bases not matched to a gene: 7. Germline lookup yields CDR1 SGDLS and CDR2 YYNGEE. Here the CDR3 reads CASSPDRGLSGYTF. CDR3 bases: TGTGCCAGCAGTCCGGACAGGGGGCTGTCTGGCTACACCTTC.

This clonotype was seen ten or more times. The chain links TRBV12-3 or TRBV12-4 to TRBJ1-1; no reliable D call. Trimming took off 6 bases at V and 4 bases at J, with 9 bases between the two ends. The CDR3 sequence is 12 residues long. CDR3 residues: CASREQFTEAFF. The DNA for the CDR3 is TGTGCCAGCAGGGAACAGTTCACTGAAGCTTTCTTT.

This clonotype was seen only a few times. Possible read error: a much larger clone is one base away. V usage is TRBV3-1 and J usage is TRBJ2-2; unclear D gene. Germline assignment: CDR1 LGHDT and CDR2 YNNKEL (reference sequence). The CDR3 runs to 13 residues. The CDR3 bases are TGTGCCAGCAGCCCAGTTAGGACCGAGGAGCTGTTTTTT. Translation: CASSPVRTEELFF.

J is TRBJ2-3 and V is TRBV6-9; D perhaps matches TRBD1 (6 bases). With 3 bases removed from V and 4 bases from J, the gap between germline ends came to 17 bases. Germline loops: CDR1 MNHGY, CDR2 SVAAGI. CDR3 length: 16 residues. CDR3 DNA sequence: TGTGCCAGCAGTTACCTACAGGGTTTAGGGGCAGATACGCAGTATTTT. Its translation is CASSYLQGLGADTQYF.

This clonotype was detected many times. The J gene is TRBJ1-4, the V gene TRBV20-1, with 9 bases that match TRBD1. This CDR3 is built from 14 residues. Germline V gives CDR1 DFQATT, CDR2 SNEGSKA (reference sequence). V gave up 1 base and J gave up 10 bases; unmatched junction bases: 7. CDR3 nucleotide sequence: TGCAGTGCTAGAGGGACAGGGGCCCACGGAAAACTGTTTTTT. Amino acid sequence: CSARGTGAHGKLFF.

This clonotype came up many times. The chain couples TRBV28 to TRBJ1-1; no clear D. This CDR3 spans 17 amino acids. With 8 bases removed from V and 0 bases from J, the gap between germline ends came to 22 bases. The germline CDR1 and CDR2 sequences are MDHEN and SYDVKM. CDR3 nucleotides: TGTGCCAGCCCGGCGGTGGAGGGAACGATCATGAACACTGAAGCTTTCTTT. Amino acids: CASPAVEGTIMNTEAFF.

J is TRBJ2-7 and V is TRBV20-1; 10 positions agree with TRBD2. The CDR3 is 16 residues long. The junction had 12 bases not matched to a gene; V was cut back by 0 bases and J by 7 bases. The germline V gene has CDR1 DFQATT and CDR2 SNEGSKA (reference sequence). The CDR3 sequence: CSAREELAGASWEQYF. For the CDR3, the DNA is TGCAGTGCTAGAGAGGAGCTAGCGGGAGCTTCGTGGGAGCAGTACTTC.

This clonotype has a handful of counts. The chain combines TRBV19 with TRBJ2-2, with TRBD2 matching over 14 bases. The trim removed 7 bases at V and 4 bases at J, leaving 5 bases unmatched. The length of the CDR3 is 16 residues. In germline, CDR1 is LNHDA, CDR2 SQIVND (reference sequence). Written as DNA, the CDR3 is TGTGCCAGTACCCTGACTAGCGGGAGGGGCACCGGGGAGCTGTTTTTT. Its translation is CASTLTSGRGTGELFF. The variable domain in full, completed from reference TRBV19 and TRBJ2-2, reads DGGITQSPKYLFRKEGQNVTLSCEQNLNHDAMYWYRQDPGQGLRLIYYSQIVNDFQKGDIAEGYSVSREKKESFPLTVTSAQKNPTAFYLCASTLTSGRGTGELFFGEGSRLTVL.

This clonotype was seen a few times. The chain combines TRBV30 with TRBJ2-7; a weak D match, TRBD2 (6 bases). V lost 2 bases and J 2 bases, leaving 16 bases between the germline ends. The CDR3 runs to 15 residues. Germline CDR1 GTSNPN, CDR2 SVGIG (reference sequence). CDR3 in amino acids: CAWSIRDLEAYEQYF. Written as DNA, the CDR3 is TGTGCCTGGAGTATCCGGGACTTAGAAGCCTACGAGCAGTACTTC.

This chain joins TRBV5-1 and TRBJ2-1; 11 nucleotides line up with TRBD2. Trimming took 4 bases from V and 7 from J; bases not matched to a gene: 13. Germline assignment: CDR1 SGHRS and CDR2 YFSETQ. There are 17 residues in the CDR3. The CDR3 loop is CASSTLLAGGLRNEQFF. CDR3 DNA: TGCGCCAGCAGCACCCTCTTAGCGGGAGGGCTCAGGAATGAGCAGTTCTTC. Supplemented by reference TRBV5-1 and TRBJ2-1, the full variable domain reads KAGVTQTPRYLIKTRGQQVTLSCSPISGHRSVSWYQQTPGQGLQFLFEYFSETQRNKGNFPGRFSGRQFSNSRSEMNVSTLELGDSALYLCASSTLLAGGLRNEQFFGPGTRLTVL.